Here is one T cell receptor (beta chain) with its context. The antigen remains undetermined. The sample belongs to a study of cytomegalovirus exposure and HLA in healthy donors. Study results and caveats: Reports credit the classifier with highly specific, highly sensitive diagnosis of cytomegalovirus status. There were around 160 TCR beta chains listed as cytomegalovirus-associated.

Participants comprised healthy donors of bone marrow. At collection, donors were nominally healthy, but unrecorded immune exposures were probable. Primers included in the PCR were 60 Vbeta and 13 Jbeta primers. Measured with immunoSEQ multiplex PCR; TCRdb has only the in-frame clones, and not every one. Among approximately 99,000 clones listed, roughly 76% were seen once. This CDR3 is 10 amino acids long. Germline CDR1 and CDR2: SGDLS and YYNGEE. With 6 bases removed from V and 16 bases from J, the gap between germline ends came to 14 bases. The sample taken for sequencing was PBMCs. The V and J genes are TRBV9 and TRBJ2-1; perhaps TRBD2 as D (5 bases). The receptor was isolated from a man in his forties in good health and CMV-seronegative. DNA of the CDR3: TGTGCCAGCAACGGTCTAGCACAATTCTTC. Amino acid sequence: CASNGLAQFF.